The entry below describes one T cell receptor beta chain. This receptor's antigen is unknown. No clone much larger than this one lies a single base away; base qualities are absent. TCRbeta CDR3 regions were sequenced with the immunoSEQ Assay. After extraction, genomic DNA underwent amplification by bias-controlled multiplex PCR, followed by high-throughput sequencing. In the authors' own workflow: To quantify the absolute abundance of every unique TCRbeta CDR3 region, sequences were collapsed and filtered. T cell fraction was estimated by normalizing TCRbeta template counts to usable DNA, which was measured by amplifying reference genes present in all nucleated cells. Repertoire TCRs were annotated as SARS-CoV-2-specific by exact matching of V gene, CDR3 amino acid sequence and J gene to a known reactive TCR set. The reference SARS-CoV-2 TCR set was obtained from MIRA and was filtered for enrichment in COVID-19-positive ImmuneCODE repertoires, whereby public or cross-reactive TCRs were removed. Drawing on the MIRA antigens, annotated TCRs were analysed further at the level of specific ORF or position within ORF. Breadth was defined as annotated unique rearrangements over total unique productive rearrangements; depth was the summed frequency of those rearrangements. Two-sided Wilcoxon rank-sum tests were applied when comparing TCR breadth between groups. TCRdb limited this immuneACCESS table to in-frame rearrangements with V and J called. A share of clones is missing; checked studies link under half to unresolved V genes, and the rest is unexplained. The DNA was the basis for D and trimming; V, J and clone size are from that table. For this sample there are approximately 300,000 clones; 70% to 90% appear just once. The ten largest account for roughly 2.1% of the sample.

The sample is drawn from a study of Ad26.COV2.S vaccination and SARS-CoV-2 variants (dated by TCRdb to the early 2020s). Broadly, across the study: Donors in the vaccine arm were drawn from COV1001, a multicentre, randomized, double-blind, placebo-controlled phase I-IIa trial testing Ad26.COV2.S in healthy adults. Investigators remained blinded to trial group allocation during experiments and outcome assessment. Trial participants were randomized into five groups of five, in which low-dose or high-dose Ad26.COV2.S was given once or twice, or placebo was given on both occasions. Ad26.COV2.S was administered intramuscularly at a dose of 5x10^10 or 1x10^11 viral particles, either as one shot or as two shots given 56 days apart. TCRbeta repertoire sequencing was used to assess the specificity and breadth of SARS-CoV-2-reactive T cell receptors after Ad26.COV2.S vaccination. The TCR-sequenced set comprised about 32 samples: some 20 Ad26.COV2.S vaccine recipients, 5 placebo recipients and 8 SARS-CoV-2 convalescent individuals.

The junction shows trimming of 8 bases on V and 3 bases on J, plus 7 bases between the germline ends. From the cysteine through the phenylalanine, the CDR3 covers 11 amino acids. Just the 33-base CDR3 DNA is kept, in frame starting at base 1. Per the germline V gene (reference sequence), LGHDT is the CDR1 and YNNKEL is the CDR2. Per the publication, the treatment or condition label means: roughly 18 received Ad26.COV2.S at low or high dose, single or two shots; 5 received placebo; per-sample allocation not given. Repertoires of vaccine and placebo recipients were sequenced from samples taken on day 63 after the first injection. Between 29 July and 7 August 2020, Cohort 1b enrolled fewer than 30 adults aged 18-55 years at one site in Boston, USA. As a vaccine, Ad26.COV2.S was a replication-incompetent adenovirus type 26 vector that expressed a prefusion-stabilized SARS-CoV-2 spike protein derived from the original Wuhan strain.

Paper-wide results and their limitations: Spike-specific TCR breadth was higher in Ad26.COV2.S recipients than in placebo recipients (P = 0.0014). After vaccination, spike-specific CD8+ and CD4+ T cell responses were reported to show substantial breadth. The study was not powered to compare responses between vaccine doses or regimens. Vaccine and placebo recipients had comparable non-spike TCR breadth, which fits with the vaccine containing only spike. It was noted by the authors that total T cell responses may have been underestimated by the TCR breadth and depth analyses.

The rearrangement joined TRBV3-1 (or the pseudogene TRBV3-2) to TRBJ2-5, with an unclear D gene assignment. The sequence was obtained from a person between 18 and 65 years old who received the Ad26.COV2.S COVID-19 vaccine or a placebo. The sample consisted of peripheral blood, taken in a trial of Ad26.COV2.S vaccine versus placebo. The CDR3 in this case is CASLVEETQYF. The DNA reads as follows: TGTGCCAGCCTTGTCGAAGAGACCCAGTACTTC.